A selection of T cell receptor beta chains follows, all from one sample in a study of cytomegalovirus exposure and HLA in healthy donors. The data were produced by immunoSEQ multiplex PCR, yet TCRdb's version contains in-frame clones alone and is incomplete. The table records tens of thousands of clones, about 76% of them present only once. Sequenced input: PBMCs. All receptors derive from a man over 45 in good health and CMV-seronegative. Both conserved end residues are part of each CDR3. The order of the fields is clone size, J gene, D gene, V gene, CDR3 DNA, CDR3 protein. A D gene is named only where the DNA matches it firmly. A row's size may be missing; if present it is once, few, many or a size class.

>-|TRBJ2-3|TRBD1|TRBV25-1
TGTGCCAGCAGGAGGGGGGACAGGATCACAGATACGCAGTATTTT
CASRRGDRITDTQYF
>-|TRBJ2-5|TRBD1|TRBV5-5
TGTGCCAGCAGCTCCAAATTCCGGGACAGAACCCTCCAAGAGACCCAGTACTTC
CASSSKFRDRTLQETQYF
>-|TRBJ2-6|-|TRBV6-5
TGTGCCAGCAGCCAGTTACGCTCTGGGGCCAACGTCCTGACTTTC
CASSQLRSGANVLTF
>-|TRBJ1-2|TRBD1|TRBV6-5
TGTGCCAGCAGTTCTTCCGGGACAGCCGGCTATGGCTACACCTTC
CASSSSGTAGYGYTF
>-|TRBJ2-7|TRBD1|TRBV19
TGTGCCAGTAGTACGACAGGGGTCTACGAGCAGTACTTC
CASSTTGVYEQYF
>-|TRBJ1-2|-|TRBV29-1
TGCAGCGTCCCAACAGGGTTGGGTAACTATGGCTACACCTTC
CSVPTGLGNYGYTF
>-|TRBJ2-7|TRBD1|TRBV30
TGTGCCTGGAGTGTCGTAGGGACAGGGTCCTACGAGCAGTACTTC
CAWSVVGTGSYEQYF
>-|TRBJ2-2|-|TRBV6-6
TGTGCCAGCCAGGCTGGGGGCGGCACCGGGGAGCTGTTTTTT
CASQAGGGTGELFF
>-|TRBJ1-6|TRBD1|TRBV5-1
TGCGCCAGCAGCTTGGGTTCAGGGGGAAATTCACCCCTCCACTTT
CASSLGSGGNSPLHF
>once|TRBJ1-1|-|TRBV9
TGTGCCAGCAGCACCCAAACCTCAGGGAGGACTGAAGCTTTCTTT
CASSTQTSGRTEAFF
>-|TRBJ2-5|TRBD1|TRBV7-9
TGTTCCAGCAGAAGCGGACAGGGGGCCGGGGAGACCCAGTACTTC
CSSRSGQGAGETQYF
>-|TRBJ1-4|-|TRBV7-9
TGTGCCAGCCGGGGGGTAGGGGAAAAACTGTTTTTT
CASRGVGEKLFF
>few|TRBJ1-2|TRBD1|TRBV18
TGTGCCAGCTCACCAACCCGGGACAGGGACTATGGCTACACCTTC
CASSPTRDRDYGYTF
>few|TRBJ1-1|TRBD1|TRBV5-4
TGTGCCAGCAGCCCGACAGGGGGCACCACTGAAGCTTTCTTT
CASSPTGGTTEAFF
>-|TRBJ2-1|-|TRBV9
TGTGCCAGCAGCTCTAAGCGGACCCTCATGGATGAGCAGTTCTTC
CASSSKRTLMDEQFF
>few|TRBJ2-5|-|TRBV6-1
TGTGCCAGCAGTGGATCCGGGGGCCAAGAGACCCAGTACTTC
CASSGSGGQETQYF
>few|TRBJ1-1|TRBD1|TRBV7-2
TGTGCCAGCAAGACAGGGGCCCCGAACACTGAAGCTTTCTTT
CASKTGAPNTEAFF
>once|TRBJ2-1|TRBD1|TRBV9
TGTGCCAGCAACCGCGGGACAGGGGACGTGAATGAGCAGTTCTTC
CASNRGTGDVNEQFF
>-|TRBJ1-1|TRBD1|TRBV6-1
TGTGCCAGCAGTCCTACAGGGGACACTGAAGCTTTCTTT
CASSPTGDTEAFF
>-|TRBJ2-3|-|TRBV5-1
TGCGCCAGCAGCTCCGGGAATTCAGATACGCAGTATTTT
CASSSGNSDTQYF
>few|TRBJ1-2|TRBD1|TRBV6-5
TGTGCCAGCAACGGGGCGACAGGGCCCGCCTTC
CASNGATGPAF
>-|TRBJ1-1|TRBD1|TRBV5-6
TGTGCCAGCAGCTTGCGGACAGGGGGGATGAACACTGAAGCTTTCTTT
CASSLRTGGMNTEAFF
>-|TRBJ1-6|-|TRBV30
TGTGCCTGGAGTGTAAAACAGGCACTCGGTTCACCCCTCCACTTT
CAWSVKQALGSPLHF
>-|TRBJ2-7|-|TRBV6-6
TGTGCCAGCAGTCAACAGGGAATCTCCTACGAGCAGTACTTC
CASSQQGISYEQYF
>-|TRBJ2-3|-|TRBV9
TGTGCCAGCAGCGTATCGACCCTGACTAGAACTAGCACAGATACGCAGTATTTT
CASSVSTLTRTSTDTQYF
>few|TRBJ1-1|TRBD1|TRBV5-1
TGCGCCAGCAGCTTGGAGGGGGCGAACACTGAAGCTTTCTTT
CASSLEGANTEAFF
>-|TRBJ1-1|-|TRBV11-2
TGTGCCAGCAGCTTAGATAGTACGGGATCTGTGAACACTGAAGCTTTCTTT
CASSLDSTGSVNTEAFF
>once|TRBJ2-1|TRBD1|TRBV7-3
TGTGCCAGCAGCTTAGTGGGACAGGGGAACAATGAGCAGTTCTTC
CASSLVGQGNNEQFF
>once|TRBJ2-1|-|TRBV5-1
TGCGCCAGCAGCTTGGCCCAGGGGGGCTCCTACAATGAGCAGTTCTTC
CASSLAQGGSYNEQFF
>few|TRBJ2-2|-|TRBV5-3
TGTGCCAGAAGCTTGGCCGTCGGGTTGATGGCCGGGGAGCTGTTTTTT
CARSLAVGLMAGELFF
>-|TRBJ1-2|TRBD1|TRBV5-5
TGTGCCAGCAGCTTGGGGGACAGGGTCGTATCCTATGGCTACACCTTC
CASSLGDRVVSYGYTF
>-|TRBJ1-2|TRBD1|TRBV10-3
TGTGCCATCTCTTGGGACAGATCTAACTATGGCTACACCTTC
CAISWDRSNYGYTF
>-|TRBJ2-3|-|TRBV30
TGTGCCTGGAAGAGACAGACTAGCACAGATACGCAGTATTTT
CAWKRQTSTDTQYF
>-|TRBJ2-1|TRBD2|TRBV10-2
TGCGCCAGCAGTGCCGGGAGGGGGTCCTACAATGAGCAGTTCTTC
CASSAGRGSYNEQFF
>-|TRBJ2-5|TRBD1|TRBV7-9
TGTGCCAGCGACAGGGGCGCCGGGACCCAGTACTTC
CASDRGAGTQYF
>-|TRBJ1-3|-|TRBV7-2
TGTGCCAGCAGCCCTCGGGGCTCTGGAAACACCATATATTTT
CASSPRGSGNTIYF
>-|TRBJ2-1|TRBD2|TRBV9
TGTGCCAGCAGCGTAGCGGGACTAGCGGGGGGCCTCTACAATGAGCAGTTCTTC
CASSVAGLAGGLYNEQFF
>-|TRBJ1-2|TRBD1|TRBV5-5
TGTGCCAGCAGCTTCGTACAGGGGACCTATGGCTACACCTTC
CASSFVQGTYGYTF
>few|TRBJ2-3|-|TRBV21-1
TGTGCCAGCAGCCGCCGACGGACAGGGGGCACAGATACGCAGTATTTT
CASSRRRTGGTDTQYF
>-|TRBJ2-4|-|TRBV28
TGTGCCAGCAGTTTAGAGGTGCTGGGTGAGAGTCAAAACATTCAGTACTTC
CASSLEVLGESQNIQYF
>once|TRBJ1-5|-|TRBV29-1
TGCAGCGTTGCAGGTATGAGCAATCAGCCCCAGCATTTT
CSVAGMSNQPQHF
>few|TRBJ2-7|-|TRBV7-6
TGTGCCAGCAGCCGGACCGGGACACCAACCTACGAGCAGTACTTC
CASSRTGTPTYEQYF